The next 27 T cell receptor beta chains were all read from a single sample in a study of regulatory T cells in long-lasting Graves disease. Arm-PCR of CDR3 regions and iRepertoire HTBI primers were used to build TCR beta libraries. Via MiXCR, TCRdb re-called the multiplex PCR reads, giving one row per CDR3 protein. The data contain a few hundred thousand distinct CDR3 sequences, roughly 13% of them singletons. As for time point: newly diagnosed GD, antithyroid drugs for less than 3 months. The TCR library used RNA extracted from PBMCs. These records were also assigned to another study, of T cells in Graves' hyperthyroidism and ophthalmopathy.

The source material was peripheral blood mononuclear cells (PBMCs), sampled at new diagnosis, from a patient treated with antithyroid drugs. These receptors came from a man aged 25-40 years with Graves disease.

V usage is TRBV3-1 and J usage is TRBJ1-1; D is ambiguous. The V end was cut by 2 bases, the J end by 7 bases, with 8 bases between. The CDR3 sequence is 12 residues long. Germline CDR1 reads LGHDT; CDR2 reads YNNKEL (reference sequence). The CDR3 loop reads CASSQWGGEAFF. The CDR3 nucleotides are TGTGCCAGCAGCCAATGGGGTGGTGAAGCTTTCTTT.

This clonotype was counted many times. The chain uses TRBV6-1 and TRBJ1-5; D gene unclear. Trimming shortened V by 7 bases and J by 11 bases, and 18 bases separated the two germline ends. Germline CDR1 MNHNS, CDR2 SASEGT. The CDR3 loop spans 13 amino acids. CDR3 nucleotide sequence: TGTGCCAGCAATAGCCATGCCGGAGGGTCCCAGCATTTT. Its protein is CASNSHAGGSQHF.

This clonotype was observed a handful of times. CDR3 nucleotide sequence: TGTGCCAGCTCACCAAATCCAGGGCAAGAGACCCAGTACTTC. Translated: CASSPNPGQETQYF. The gene calls are TRBV18 and TRBJ2-5; maybe TRBD1 (5 bases). Between the trimmed V and J ends, which lost 2 bases and 2 bases, there was a span of 9 bases. This CDR3 contains 14 residues. The germline V gene has CDR1 KGHSH and CDR2 LQKENI.

This clonotype was recorded a few times. V is TRBV12-3 or TRBV12-4 and J is TRBJ1-2; D is possibly TRBD1 (5 bases). This CDR3 has 14 amino acids. Trimming shortened V by 3 bases and J by 8 bases, and 16 bases separated the two germline ends. CDR3 nucleotides: TGTGCCAGCAGTTTTGGTGGGACCGGGGACGGCTACACCTTC. As protein: CASSFGGTGDGYTF.

This clonotype has at least ten counts. J is TRBJ1-1 and V is TRBV7-3, with TRBD1 matching 7 bases. The germline gives CDR1 SGHTA, CDR2 FQGTGA. CDR3 length equals 14 residues. Trimming removed 6 bases from V and 2 bases from J; junction bases left unmatched: 6. The CDR3 nucleotides are TGTGCCAGCAGAAGGGACAGTTACAACACTGAAGCTTTCTTT. Translating gives CASRRDSYNTEAFF.

This clonotype was counted only a few times. The rearrangement joins TRBV29-1 to TRBJ1-2; D not certain. Per germline, CDR1 SQVTM and CDR2 ANQGSEA. The CDR3 has 13 residues. The ends were cut back, 7 bases at V and 3 bases at J, with 15 bases in the middle. The DNA for the CDR3 is TGCAGCGCCCGACCCTCAGGCCACTATGGCTACACCTTC. Translation: CSARPSGHYGYTF.

This clonotype occurred a few times. This chain joins TRBV29-1 and TRBJ2-3; D tentatively fits TRBD1 or TRBD2 (5 bases each). Germline CDR1 and CDR2: SQVTM and ANQGSEA. V was cut by 7 bases and J by 3 bases, with 5 bases left in between. There are 10 residues in the CDR3. The CDR3 DNA reads as TGCAGCGGGGGGACAGATACGCAGTATTTT. The encoded protein is CSGGTDTQYF.

This clonotype showed up just a few times. The chain has TRBV10-3 and TRBJ2-1, with D possibly being TRBD1 or TRBD2 (5 bases each). V gave up 6 bases and J gave up 8 bases, with 23 bases separating them. The CDR3 has 16 residues. Per the germline V gene, CDR1 is ENHRY and CDR2 is SYGVKD. Written as DNA, the CDR3 is TGTGCCATCAGCGCCGCGGCGAGGGTCGGGACCCATGAGCAGTTCTTC. Amino acids: CAISAAARVGTHEQFF.

This clonotype appeared a few times. The J gene is TRBJ2-7, the V gene TRBV5-1; D gene unclear. The V and J ends lost 7 bases and 3 bases respectively, with 17 bases between them. CDR3 length: 14 amino acids. The germline gives CDR1 SGHRS, CDR2 YFSETQ. CDR3 region: CASSETDLSYEQYF. The CDR3, as DNA: TGCGCCAGCTCCGAAACTGACCTCAGCTACGAGCAGTACTTC.

This clonotype was seen repeatedly, ten times or more. V and J are TRBV12-3 or TRBV12-4 and TRBJ1-2; TRBD1 is a possible D gene (5 bases). V was cut by 6 bases and J by 3 bases, with 14 bases left in between. CDR3 length equals 14 residues. CDR3 sequence: CASSSDSLYYGYTF. The CDR3 DNA follows: TGTGCCAGCAGCAGTGACAGTCTATACTATGGCTACACCTTC.

This clonotype was detected many times. The rearrangement joins TRBV27 to TRBJ2-5; 9 positions agree with TRBD2. This CDR3 spans 15 amino acids. With V trimmed by 4 bases and J by 3 bases, 6 bases remained unmatched. Germline lookup yields CDR1 MNHEY and CDR2 SMNVEV (reference sequence). The CDR3 DNA reads as TGTGCCAGCAGTTCCCCGGCTAGCGGGGAAGAGACCCAGTACTTC. It yields the protein CASSSPASGEETQYF.

This clonotype occurred many times. The chain joins TRBV12-3 or TRBV12-4 to TRBJ1-5; D is unclear. The CDR3 is 14 residues long. The V end lost 4 bases, the J end lost 7 bases, and 14 bases lay between the germline ends. CDR3 residues: CASSSLLRFQPQHF. CDR3 sequence (DNA): TGTGCCAGCAGTTCCCTCCTCAGGTTCCAGCCCCAGCATTTT.

This clonotype was counted only a few times. This chain joins TRBV5-1 and TRBJ1-3; D call uncertain. The CDR3 length is 15 residues. Trimming shortened V by 7 bases and J by 0 bases, and 14 bases separated the two germline ends. Germline CDR1 and CDR2: SGHRS and YFSETQ. For the CDR3, the DNA is TGCGCCAGCGGGATAGACGGGAGCTCTGGAAACACCATATATTTT. Protein sequence: CASGIDGSSGNTIYF.

This rearrangement joins TRBV7-9 to TRBJ2-5, with TRBD1 identical over 8 bases. V lost 5 bases and J lost 5; bases outside the gene matches: 7. The CDR3 has 14 residues. Germline CDR1 and CDR2: SEHNR and FQNEAQ (reference sequence). Here the CDR3 reads CASSILRGRETQYF. In DNA, the CDR3 is TGTGCCAGCAGCATCCTCAGGGGGCGTGAGACCCAGTACTTC.

A word on this clonotype: One end of the junction varies from germline; a read error may be responsible. The chain employs TRBV7-9 and TRBJ2-5; TRBD1 might be the D (6 bases). The CDR3 is made up of 14 amino acids. CDR1 SEHNR and CDR2 FQNEAQ come from the germline V gene (reference sequence). This CDR3 is CTSSLGQNQETQYF. Here the CDR3 DNA reads TGTACCAGCAGCCTGGGACAAAACCAAGAGACCCAGTACTTC.

This clonotype was seen repeatedly, ten times or more. The chain combines TRBV12-3 or TRBV12-4 with TRBJ2-3, with D maybe TRBD2 (5 bases). The ends were cut back, 1 base at V and 6 bases at J, with 11 bases in the middle. This CDR3 contains 14 residues. The CDR3 DNA reads as TGTGCCAGCAGTTTAGGAGTACGAGGGGATACGCAGTATTTT. Its protein is CASSLGVRGDTQYF.

Remarks on this clonotype: The junction does not match germline at one end; this may be a read error. The chain employs TRBV11-2 and TRBJ1-3; 7 bases line up with TRBD1. Looked up from germline, CDR1 is SGHAT and CDR2 is FQNNGV. The CDR3 sequence is 15 residues long. This CDR3 reads CASSFQGGSGNIIYF. The CDR3 DNA is TGTGCCAGCAGCTTCCAAGGGGGCTCTGGAAACATCATATATTTT.

This clonotype has just one count. A much larger clonotype is one base distant, so this may be a read error. This rearrangement joins TRBV13 to TRBJ1-1; possible D gene TRBD1, 6 bases. The CDR3 is 13 amino acids. Germline CDR1 is PRHDT and CDR2 is FYEKMQ (reference sequence). Between the trimmed V and J ends, which lost 6 bases and 1 base, there was a span of 9 bases. The CDR3 sequence: CASRADRNTEAFF. The CDR3 coding sequence is TGTGCCAGCAGGGCGGACAGGAACACTGAAGCTTTCTTT.

This clonotype was recorded many times. This rearrangement joins TRBV5-1 to TRBJ1-1; no clear D gene. V lost 1 base to trimming and J lost 1 base, with 8 bases between them. CDR3 length: 14 residues. CDR1 SGHRS and CDR2 YFSETQ come from the germline V gene. This CDR3 reads CASSLPETNTEAFF. The CDR3, as DNA: TGCGCCAGCAGCTTGCCGGAGACGAACACTGAAGCTTTCTTT.

This clonotype was counted at least ten times. The chain joins TRBV12-3 or TRBV12-4 to TRBJ1-1, with 7 bases aligning to TRBD1. V was clipped by 5 bases and J by 8 bases; unmatched bases: 11. There are 14 residues in the CDR3. The CDR3 protein is CASSTSTGWDEAFF. For the CDR3, the DNA is TGTGCCAGCAGTACCTCGACAGGGTGGGACGAAGCTTTCTTT.

This clonotype was detected many times. V and J are TRBV13 and TRBJ2-5, with D perhaps being TRBD1 or TRBD2 (5 bases each). CDR1 PRHDT and CDR2 FYEKMQ come from the germline V gene (reference sequence). V lost 5 bases to trimming and J lost 7 bases, with 14 bases between them. The CDR3 has 13 amino acids. CDR3 residues: CASSPPRDGTQYF. The CDR3 DNA is TGTGCCAGCAGCCCCCCGAGGGACGGGACCCAGTACTTC.

This clonotype was counted ten times or more. The chain combines TRBV5-1 with TRBJ2-7, with 8 bases fitting TRBD2. The junction had 7 bases not matched to a gene; V was cut back by 3 bases and J by 5 bases. Germline CDR1 and CDR2: SGHRS and YFSETQ. The CDR3 is made up of 14 amino acids. The CDR3 protein is CASSSSGTRNEQYF. Written as DNA, the CDR3 is TGCGCCAGCAGCTCCTCCGGGACTAGGAACGAGCAGTACTTC.

Of note for this clonotype: An end of the junction differs from the germline gene, which may be a read error. J is TRBJ1-1 and V is TRBV24-1, with D hard to call. The CDR3 contains 13 residues. CDR1 KGHDR and CDR2 SFDVKD come from the germline V gene. The CDR3 DNA reads TGTGCCACCAGTGAGGGGTTGAAAACTGAAGCTTTCTTT. This sequence encodes CATSEGLKTEAFF.

This clonotype was seen ten or more times. This rearrangement joins TRBV5-1 to TRBJ2-1; 16 bases are a match to TRBD2. V lost 3 bases to trimming and J lost 2 bases; unmatched junction nucleotides: 2. CDR3 length: 17 amino acids. Germline CDR1 reads SGHRS; CDR2 reads YFSETQ. This chain's CDR3 is CASSSGTSGRAYNEQFF. DNA of the CDR3: TGCGCCAGCAGCTCCGGGACTAGCGGGAGGGCCTACAATGAGCAGTTCTTC.

This clonotype was seen ten or more times. CDR3 sequence: CATSRGVTGRETDTQYF. The DNA of the CDR3 is TGTGCCACCAGCAGAGGGGTGACGGGTCGGGAGACAGATACGCAGTATTTT. J is TRBJ2-3 and V is TRBV15, with a tentative D call TRBD2 (6 bases). V was shortened by 1 base and J by 3 bases, with 17 bases between the two germline ends. Germline CDR1 is LNHNV and CDR2 is YYDKDF (reference sequence). The CDR3 extends over 17 amino acids.

This clonotype was counted at least ten times. The CDR3: CASIGGGDTQYF. The CDR3 nucleotides are TGTGCCAGCATAGGGGGTGGCGATACGCAGTATTTT. The genes are TRBV12-3 or TRBV12-4 and TRBJ2-3; possibly TRBD1 for D (6 bases). The V end was cut by 7 bases, the J end by 6 bases, with 11 bases between. This CDR3 has 12 amino acids.

This clonotype was seen a handful of times. Being one base from a much bigger clone, this may be a read error. The J gene is TRBJ2-1, the V gene TRBV6-5; 15 bases agree with TRBD2. CDR3 length: 17 residues. Per the germline V gene, CDR1 is MNHEY and CDR2 is SVGAGI. The CDR3 bases are TGTGCCAGCAGTTCTGGACTAGCGGGAGGGCCTGACAATGAGCAGCTCTTC. Residues: CASSSGLAGGPDNEQLF.